Following are 5 T cell receptor beta chains from one sample sequenced in a study of identical twins. TCRdb re-analysed the 5' RACE reads in MiXCR, keeping a single row per CDR3 protein. The sample shows around 1.7 million distinct CDR3 sequences, around 33% of them seen only once. The specimen was cord blood. The origin of the receptors is a newborn girl in good health.

The gene calls are TRBV28 and TRBJ2-7; TRBD2 aligns across 8 bases. The V segment lost 5 bases and the J segment 6 bases; nucleotides outside the gene matches: 9. This CDR3 has 14 amino acids. From germline, CDR1 is MDHEN and CDR2 SYDVKM. CDR3 DNA: TGTGCCAGCAGTGGTAGCGGGATCGGTCGCGAGCAGTACTTC. Amino acids: CASSGSGIGREQYF.

This clonotype showed up just a few times. This chain connects TRBV28 to TRBJ1-1; unclear D gene. The CDR3 extends over 13 amino acids. Trimming removed 8 bases at V and 3 bases at J, with 13 bases between. The germline CDR1 and CDR2 sequences are MDHEN and SYDVKM. The CDR3 loop reads CASYLSRDTEAFF. CDR3 DNA: TGTGCCAGCTACCTCAGCCGGGACACTGAAGCTTTCTTT.

The chain combines TRBV5-1 with TRBJ2-7; D tentatively reads TRBD1 or TRBD2 (5 bases each). Germline CDR1 is SGHRS and CDR2 is YFSETQ. The CDR3 runs 13 residues. V gave up 7 bases and J gave up 0 bases, with 11 bases separating them. The CDR3 spells CASHRTGSYEQYF. The CDR3 nucleotides are TGCGCCAGCCACAGGACTGGCTCCTACGAGCAGTACTTC.

The chain joins TRBV3-1 to TRBJ2-5; a possible D gene is TRBD2 (5 bases). Trimming took off 6 bases at V and 4 bases at J, with 15 bases between the two ends. Germline-derived CDR1 and CDR2 are LGHDT and YNNKEL (reference sequence). This CDR3 contains 14 residues. DNA for the CDR3: TGTGCCAGCAGTCAACTAGTGTCAAGAGAGACCCAGTACTTC. It yields the protein CASSQLVSRETQYF.

This chain joins TRBV12-3 or TRBV12-4 and TRBJ2-5; 7 nucleotides match TRBD1. The ends lost 5 bases at V and 5 bases at J; junction bases unmatched: 17. The CDR3 is 17 residues long. DNA of the CDR3: TGTGCCAGCAGTCCCACTAGGGACAGTCACGGTGGGGAGACCCAGTACTTC. It specifies CASSPTRDSHGGETQYF.